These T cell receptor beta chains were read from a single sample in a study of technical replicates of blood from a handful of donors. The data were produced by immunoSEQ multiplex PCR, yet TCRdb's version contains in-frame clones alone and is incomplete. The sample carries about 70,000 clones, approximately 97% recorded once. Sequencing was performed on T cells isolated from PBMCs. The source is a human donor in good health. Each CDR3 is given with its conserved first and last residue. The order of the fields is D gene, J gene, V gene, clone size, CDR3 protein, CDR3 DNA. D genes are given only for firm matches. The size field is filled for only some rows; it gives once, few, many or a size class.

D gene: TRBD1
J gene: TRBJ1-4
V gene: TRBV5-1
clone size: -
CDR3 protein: CASSSWTGQEKLFF
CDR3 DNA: TGCGCCAGCAGCAGTTGGACAGGGCAGGAGAAACTGTTTTTT

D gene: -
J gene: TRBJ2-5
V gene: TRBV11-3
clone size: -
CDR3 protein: CASSPTGSEETQYF
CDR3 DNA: TGTGCCAGCAGTCCTACAGGGTCGGAAGAGACCCAGTACTTC

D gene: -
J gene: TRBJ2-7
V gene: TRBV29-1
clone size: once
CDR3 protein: CSVEEIAFPNEQYF
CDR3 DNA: TGCAGCGTTGAAGAGATAGCCTTTCCGAACGAGCAGTACTTC

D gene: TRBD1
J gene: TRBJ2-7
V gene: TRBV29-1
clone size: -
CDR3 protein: CSVAGQGAHEQYF
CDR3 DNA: TGCAGCGTTGCCGGACAGGGGGCCCACGAGCAGTACTTC

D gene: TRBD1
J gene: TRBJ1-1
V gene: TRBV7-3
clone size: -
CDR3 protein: CASSLFGWARTGGNTEAFF
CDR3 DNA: TGTGCCAGCAGCTTATTCGGTTGGGCCCGGACAGGAGGAAACACTGAAGCTTTCTTT

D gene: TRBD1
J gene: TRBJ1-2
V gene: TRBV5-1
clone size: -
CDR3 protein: CASSLSGTGGDGYTF
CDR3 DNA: TGCGCCAGCAGCTTGTCTGGGACAGGGGGCGATGGCTACACCTTC

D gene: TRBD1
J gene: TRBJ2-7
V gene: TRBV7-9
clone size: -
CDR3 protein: CASGLGQGLYEQYF
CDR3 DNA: TGTGCCAGCGGCCTGGGACAGGGCCTCTACGAGCAGTACTTC

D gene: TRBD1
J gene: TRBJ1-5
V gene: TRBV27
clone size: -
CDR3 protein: CASSLIGQGRGNQPQHF
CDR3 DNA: TGTGCCAGCAGTTTAATCGGACAGGGCCGAGGCAATCAGCCCCAGCATTTT

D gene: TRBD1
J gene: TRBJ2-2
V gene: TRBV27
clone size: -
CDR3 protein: CASSLYLDSRQGGNTGELFF
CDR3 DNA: TGTGCCAGCAGTTTATACCTAGATTCCCGACAGGGTGGGAACACCGGGGAGCTGTTTTTT

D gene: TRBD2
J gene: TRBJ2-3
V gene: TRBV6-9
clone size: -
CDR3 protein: CASSFVGGLAGGTSSTDTQYF
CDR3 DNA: TGTGCCAGCAGTTTCGTAGGGGGACTAGCGGGAGGAACCTCTAGCACAGATACGCAGTATTTT

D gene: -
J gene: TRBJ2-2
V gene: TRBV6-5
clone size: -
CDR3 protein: CASSPRLDGTGELFF
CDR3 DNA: TGTGCCAGCAGCCCGCGACTAGACGGCACCGGGGAGCTGTTTTTT

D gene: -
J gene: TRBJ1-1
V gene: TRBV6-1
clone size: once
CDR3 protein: CAELYGAEAFF
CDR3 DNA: TGTGCCGAACTTTACGGGGCTGAAGCTTTCTTT

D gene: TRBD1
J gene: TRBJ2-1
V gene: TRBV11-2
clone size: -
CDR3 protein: CASSQTWLGQGRYNEQFF
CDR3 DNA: TGTGCCAGCAGCCAAACGTGGCTTGGACAGGGAAGGTACAATGAGCAGTTCTTC

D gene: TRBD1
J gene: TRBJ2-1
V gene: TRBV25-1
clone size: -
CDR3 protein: CASSDQGQAYSYNEQFF
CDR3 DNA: TGTGCCAGCAGTGATCAGGGACAGGCCTACTCCTACAATGAGCAGTTCTTC

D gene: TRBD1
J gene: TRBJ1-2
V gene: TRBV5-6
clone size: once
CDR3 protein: CASSADREDLLWGYTF
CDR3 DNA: TGTGCCAGCAGCGCGGACAGGGAAGACCTATTGTGGGGCTACACCTTC

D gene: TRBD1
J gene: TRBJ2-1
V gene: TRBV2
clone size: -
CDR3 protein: CASVAGQGAVEQFF
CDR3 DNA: TGTGCCAGCGTCGCCGGGCAGGGGGCAGTTGAGCAGTTCTTC

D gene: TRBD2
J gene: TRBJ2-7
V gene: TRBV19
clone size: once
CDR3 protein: CASSMGLAGGYEQYF
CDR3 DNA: TGTGCCAGTAGTATGGGCCTAGCGGGGGGCTACGAGCAGTACTTC

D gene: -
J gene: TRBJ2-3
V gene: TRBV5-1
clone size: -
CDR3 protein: CASKWLGLSTDTQYF
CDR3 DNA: TGCGCCAGCAAGTGGTTGGGGCTTAGCACAGATACGCAGTATTTT

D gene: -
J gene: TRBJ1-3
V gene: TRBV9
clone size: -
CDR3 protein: CASSQTGLPGNTIYF
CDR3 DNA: TGTGCCAGCAGCCAAACAGGCTTGCCTGGAAACACCATATATTTT

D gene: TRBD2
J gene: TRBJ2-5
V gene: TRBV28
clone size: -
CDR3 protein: CASSLRTSGMGETQYF
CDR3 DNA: TGTGCCAGCAGTTTAAGAACTAGCGGGATGGGGGAGACCCAGTACTTC

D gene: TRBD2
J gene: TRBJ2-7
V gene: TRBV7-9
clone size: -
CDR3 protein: CASSLELAGAEQYF
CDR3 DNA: TGTGCCAGCAGCTTGGAACTAGCGGGAGCCGAGCAGTACTTC

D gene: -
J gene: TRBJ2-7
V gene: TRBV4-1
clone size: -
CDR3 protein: CASSQDGQSSYEQYF
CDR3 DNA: TGCGCCAGCAGCCAAGATGGGCAGAGCTCCTACGAGCAGTACTTC

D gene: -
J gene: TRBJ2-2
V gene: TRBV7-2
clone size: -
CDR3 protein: CASSLAPGNTGELFF
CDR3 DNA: TGTGCCAGCAGCTTAGCCCCAGGGAACACCGGGGAGCTGTTTTTT

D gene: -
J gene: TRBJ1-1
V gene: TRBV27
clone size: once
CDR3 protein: CASSPRRDTEAFF
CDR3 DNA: TGTGCCAGCAGCCCCCGGAGGGACACTGAAGCTTTCTTT

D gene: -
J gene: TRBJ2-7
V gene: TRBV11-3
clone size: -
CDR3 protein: CASSILQTYEQYF
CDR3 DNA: TGTGCCAGCAGTATCTTACAGACCTACGAGCAGTACTTC

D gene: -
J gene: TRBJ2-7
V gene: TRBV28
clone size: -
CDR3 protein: CASSFLSVALSYEQYF
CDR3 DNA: TGTGCCAGCAGTTTCCTATCGGTAGCCCTCTCCTACGAGCAGTACTTC

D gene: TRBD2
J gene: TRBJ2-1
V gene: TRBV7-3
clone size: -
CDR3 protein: CASSKKRTSGGSFRSYNEQFF
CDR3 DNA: TGTGCCAGCAGCAAGAAGCGGACTAGCGGGGGTAGCTTCAGGTCCTACAATGAGCAGTTCTTC

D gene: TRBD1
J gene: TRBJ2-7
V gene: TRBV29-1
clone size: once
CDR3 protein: CSASVHEPGQASYEQYF
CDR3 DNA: TGCAGCGCCAGTGTGCACGAACCGGGACAGGCCTCCTACGAGCAGTACTTC

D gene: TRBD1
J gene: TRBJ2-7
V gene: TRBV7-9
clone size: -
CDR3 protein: CASSLPGQGGYEQYF
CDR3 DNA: TGTGCCAGCAGCTTGCCGGGACAGGGCGGCTACGAGCAGTACTTC

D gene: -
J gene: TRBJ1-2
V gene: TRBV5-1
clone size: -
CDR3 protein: CASSLFNGGTGDYTF
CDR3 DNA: TGCGCCAGCAGCTTGTTTAATGGCGGGACGGGGGACTACACCTTC

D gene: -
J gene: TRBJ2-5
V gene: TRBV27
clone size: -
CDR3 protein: CASREGAGTQYF
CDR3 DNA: TGTGCCAGCCGGGAGGGGGCGGGGACCCAGTACTTC

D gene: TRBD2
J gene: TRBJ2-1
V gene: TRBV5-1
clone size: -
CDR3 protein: CASSLEATSGLEQFF
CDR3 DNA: TGCGCCAGCAGCTTGGAGGCGACTAGCGGATTAGAGCAGTTCTTC

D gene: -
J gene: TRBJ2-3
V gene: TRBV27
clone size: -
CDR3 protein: CASRQHGRQSTDTQYF
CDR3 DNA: TGTGCCAGCAGACAACACGGGAGACAAAGCACAGATACGCAGTATTTT

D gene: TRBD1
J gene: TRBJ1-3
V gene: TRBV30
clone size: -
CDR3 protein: CAWRVPGQPFSIIYF
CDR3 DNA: TGTGCCTGGCGTGTCCCGGGACAGCCTTTCTCCATCATATATTTT

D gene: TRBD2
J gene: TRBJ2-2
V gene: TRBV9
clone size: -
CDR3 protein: CASSVGGGYGELFF
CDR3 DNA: TGTGCCAGCAGCGTAGGGGGGGGTTACGGGGAGCTGTTTTTT

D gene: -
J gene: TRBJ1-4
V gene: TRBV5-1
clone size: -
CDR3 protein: CASRVDAAGEKLFF
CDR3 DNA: TGCGCCAGCAGGGTCGACGCCGCGGGAGAAAAACTGTTTTTT

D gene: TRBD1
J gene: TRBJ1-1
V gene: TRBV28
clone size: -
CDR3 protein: CASRGQGARTEAFF
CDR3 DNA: TGTGCCAGCAGGGGCCAGGGGGCTCGGACTGAAGCTTTCTTT

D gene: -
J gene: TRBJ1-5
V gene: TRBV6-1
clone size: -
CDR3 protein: CASSEFHTNQPQHF
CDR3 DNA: TGTGCCAGCAGTGAATTCCACACGAATCAGCCCCAGCATTTT

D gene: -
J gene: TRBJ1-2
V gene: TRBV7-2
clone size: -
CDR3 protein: CASSADSYGYTF
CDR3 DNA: TGTGCCAGCAGCGCGGACAGCTATGGCTACACCTTC

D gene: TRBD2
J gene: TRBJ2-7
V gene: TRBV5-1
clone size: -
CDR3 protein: CASSLAGGISSYEQYF
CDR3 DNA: TGCGCCAGCAGCTTGGCGGGGGGGATTAGCTCCTACGAGCAGTACTTC

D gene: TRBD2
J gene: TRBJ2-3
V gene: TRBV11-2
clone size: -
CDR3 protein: CASSLGAGGPRDTQYF
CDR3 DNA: TGTGCCAGCAGCTTAGGGGCGGGAGGGCCTAGAGATACGCAGTATTTT

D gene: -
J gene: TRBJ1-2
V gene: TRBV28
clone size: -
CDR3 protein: CASSLISGGFRQGYTF
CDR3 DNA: TGTGCCAGCAGTTTGATCTCGGGGGGCTTTCGGCAAGGCTACACCTTC

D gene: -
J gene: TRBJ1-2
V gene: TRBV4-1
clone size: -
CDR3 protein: CASSYPGDTNYGYTF
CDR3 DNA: TGCGCCAGCAGCTACCCAGGGGACACCAACTATGGCTACACCTTC

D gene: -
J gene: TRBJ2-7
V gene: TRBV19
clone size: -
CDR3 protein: CASSATVSYEQYF
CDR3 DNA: TGTGCCAGTAGTGCGACAGTCTCCTACGAGCAGTACTTC

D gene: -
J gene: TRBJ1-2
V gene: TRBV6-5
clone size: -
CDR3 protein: CASRSGFYYVGYTF
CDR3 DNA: TGTGCCAGCAGGTCGGGGTTCTACTATGTGGGCTACACCTTC

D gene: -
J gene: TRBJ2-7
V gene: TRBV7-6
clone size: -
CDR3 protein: CASSLGRGGGEQYF
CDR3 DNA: TGTGCCAGCAGCTTAGGACGGGGAGGGGGAGAGCAGTACTTC

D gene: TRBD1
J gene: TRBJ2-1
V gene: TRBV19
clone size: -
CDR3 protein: CASSTGQASYNEQFF
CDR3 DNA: TGTGCCAGTAGTACGGGACAGGCCTCCTACAATGAGCAGTTCTTC

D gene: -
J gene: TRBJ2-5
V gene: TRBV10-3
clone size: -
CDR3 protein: CAISEFVGGQETQYF
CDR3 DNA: TGTGCCATCAGTGAGTTTGTTGGGGGGCAAGAGACCCAGTACTTC

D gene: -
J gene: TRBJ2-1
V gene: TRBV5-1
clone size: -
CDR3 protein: CASSLDGKGNEQFF
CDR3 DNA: TGCGCCAGCAGCTTGGACGGGAAAGGCAATGAGCAGTTCTTC

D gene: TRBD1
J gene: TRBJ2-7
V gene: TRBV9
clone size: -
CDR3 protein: CASSGDSYEQYF
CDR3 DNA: TGTGCCAGCAGCGGGGACAGTTACGAGCAGTACTTC

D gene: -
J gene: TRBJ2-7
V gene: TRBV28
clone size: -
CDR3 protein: CASSPTGNEQYF
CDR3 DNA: TGTGCCAGCAGTCCTACAGGGAACGAGCAGTACTTC

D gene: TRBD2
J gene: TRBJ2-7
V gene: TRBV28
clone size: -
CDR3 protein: CASSLGTSGRGEQYF
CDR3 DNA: TGTGCCAGCAGTCTGGGGACTAGCGGGAGGGGGGAGCAGTACTTC

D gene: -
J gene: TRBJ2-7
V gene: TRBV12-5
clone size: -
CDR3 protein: CASGITYEQYF
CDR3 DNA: TGTGCTAGTGGTATCACCTACGAGCAGTACTTC

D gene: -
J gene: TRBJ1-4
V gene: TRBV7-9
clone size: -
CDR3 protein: CASSFRQEEKLFF
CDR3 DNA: TGTGCCAGCAGCTTCCGACAGGAAGAAAAACTGTTTTTT

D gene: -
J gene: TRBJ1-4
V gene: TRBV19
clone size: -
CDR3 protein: CASSNRGGNEKLFF
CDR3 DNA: TGTGCCAGTAGTAATCGGGGAGGAAATGAAAAACTGTTTTTT

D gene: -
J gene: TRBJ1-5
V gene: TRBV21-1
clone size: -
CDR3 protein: CAQQPQHF
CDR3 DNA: TGCGCTCAGCAGCCCCAGCATTTT